This T cell receptor beta chain was sequenced during a study of CD8 T cells in ankylosing spondylitis. Germline V gene data show CDR1 as SGHTA and CDR2 as FQGNSA. The CDR3 spans 13 residues. The V end was cut by 4 bases, the J end by 6 bases, with 12 bases between. A word on this clonotype: The antigen is not known.

From the 5' RACE reads, TCRdb called clonotypes with MiXCR, one entry per CDR3 protein. The data hold 750,000 to 850,000 distinct CDR3 sequences, with 12% observed a single time. Study results and limitations: Both synovial fluid and blood in reactive arthritis had previously been reported to carry some motif variants. Made up of 7 to 9 highly homologous variants, a TCR beta motif appeared characteristic of ankylosing spondylitis blood.

This clonotype originated in a male donor with ankylosing spondylitis. Specimen: blood, either unsorted or a sorted T cell fraction (not recorded which). The chain employs TRBV7-2 and TRBJ1-2; a possible D gene is TRBD1 (6 bases). CDR3 amino acids: CASSSQGSHGYTF. In nucleotides, the CDR3 is TGTGCCAGCAGCTCACAGGGTTCCCATGGCTACACCTTC.